This record concerns one T cell receptor (beta chain) sequence. As yet, its antigen is unknown. This sample was taken from a study of T-cell reconstitution after alpha-beta-depleted transplantation in children. Study findings and constraints: Reportedly, alpha-beta T cells present about two months post-transplant originated from several hundred expanded clones of graft origin. Some patients' high day-60 TCRbeta diversity was traced to surviving recipient T cells and thymic progenitors. T-cell counts and diversity at one year following transplant were attributed mainly to newly produced T cells.

The junction had 3 bases not matched to a gene; V was cut back by 2 bases and J by 4 bases. Germline CDR1 and CDR2: SGHTA and FQGNSA. The CDR3 totals 14 residues. Molecular barcoding with unique molecular identifiers was used for the TCRbeta library. TCRdb processed the PCR reads anew with MiXCR; each CDR3 protein has one entry. The table records around 670,000 distinct CDR3 sequences, around 13% of them present only once. Sample: PBMCs, taken before TCRalphabeta/CD19-depleted stem cell transplant. The chain carries TRBV7-2 and TRBJ2-7; 9 bases fit TRBD2. The sequence came from a girl aged 2-10 years with congenital amegakaryocytic thrombocytopenia, due to receive a stem cell transplant. The CDR3 sequence is CASSLPSGMYEQYF. CDR3 in DNA: TGTGCCAGCAGCTTACCTAGCGGGATGTACGAGCAGTACTTC.